Below are 25 T cell receptor beta chains sequenced from a single sample in a study of T cell repertoires in cytomegalovirus infection. TCRdb processed the reads anew with MiXCR; each CDR3 protein has one entry. The data contain around 740,000 distinct CDR3 sequences, about a third of them singletons. Sample: PBMCs. These receptors all come from a human donor in good health (CMV status not recorded). Some clones in this sample may be carry-over from other donors' samples.

The genes are TRBV27 and TRBJ2-7, with D perhaps TRBD2 (6 bases). Per the germline V gene, CDR1 is MNHEY and CDR2 is SMNVEV (reference sequence). V gave up 4 bases and J gave up 3 bases, with 10 bases separating them. The length of the CDR3 is 13 residues. The DNA of the CDR3 is TGTGCCAGCAGTTCGTTCGGGGGCTACGAGCAGTACTTC. Encoded protein: CASSSFGGYEQYF.

This clonotype has a handful of counts. The genes are TRBV24-1 and TRBJ2-3; tentatively, D is TRBD2 (6 bases). Germline V gives CDR1 KGHDR, CDR2 SFDVKD. The V end lost 0 bases, the J end lost 7 bases, and 19 bases lay between the germline ends. The CDR3 runs 17 residues. In nucleotides, the CDR3 is TGTGCCACCAGTGATTTGGGGTGGACTAAAGCTAGAAATACGCAGTATTTT. Protein product: CATSDLGWTKARNTQYF.

In its sample, this clonotype was seen a few times. The chain has TRBV6-1 and TRBJ2-7; the D is unclear. The V end was cut by 8 bases, the J end by 7 bases, with 18 bases between. Germline V lookup: CDR1 MNHNS, CDR2 SASEGT. CDR3 size: 13 residues. The CDR3 sequence: CASGVVAGVEQYF. The CDR3 DNA reads as TGTGCCAGCGGGGTAGTAGCCGGTGTAGAGCAGTACTTC.

This clonotype was counted only a few times. The chain couples TRBV2 to TRBJ1-1, with D perhaps matching TRBD1 (5 bases). The germline gives CDR1 SNHLY, CDR2 FYNNEI. CDR3 length equals 16 residues. Between the trimmed V and J ends, which lost 3 bases and 0 bases, there was a span of 14 bases. This CDR3 reads CASSEGQEVMNTEAFF. In DNA form, the CDR3 reads TGTGCCAGCAGTGAGGGGCAGGAAGTAATGAACACTGAAGCTTTCTTT.

The J gene is TRBJ2-7, the V gene TRBV28, with D perhaps TRBD2 (6 bases). The CDR3 is 15 amino acids. Germline CDR1 reads MDHEN; CDR2 reads SYDVKM. Trimming took off 3 bases at V and 2 bases at J, with 14 bases between the two ends. The CDR3 DNA reads as TGTGCCAGCAGTTTCGGGGGAGTAGCGGCCTACGAGCAGTACTTC. Its protein product is CASSFGGVAAYEQYF.

The rearrangement uses TRBV6-5 and TRBJ2-2, with TRBD1 identical over 8 bases. The V gene end was trimmed by 7 bases and the J gene end by 6 bases; junction bases not matched to a gene: 10. CDR3 length: 15 amino acids. The germline V gene encodes CDR1 MNHEY and CDR2 SVGAGI. The CDR3 loop reads CASKLRTGSAGELFF. CDR3 bases: TGTGCCAGCAAGCTCCGGACAGGGAGCGCCGGGGAGCTGTTTTTT.

The J gene is TRBJ2-7, the V gene TRBV7-8; TRBD2 aligns across 7 bases. Germline CDR1 reads SGHVS; CDR2 reads FQNEAQ. The CDR3 runs 17 residues. V lost 5 bases to trimming and J lost 4 bases; unmatched junction nucleotides: 17. The CDR3 sequence: CASSPPGSGAGWYEQYF. CDR3 coding DNA: TGTGCCAGCAGCCCGCCGGGGAGCGGGGCCGGGTGGTACGAGCAGTACTTC.

There are many counts of this clonotype. This chain connects TRBV20-1 to TRBJ2-1; 7 positions match TRBD1. Trimming cost V 2 bases and J 8 bases; bases outside gene matches: 18. Per the germline V gene, CDR1 is DFQATT and CDR2 is SNEGSKA (reference sequence). The CDR3 contains 17 residues. CDR3 residues: CSARSQDRHLLRDEQFF. CDR3 nucleotide sequence: TGCAGTGCTAGATCCCAGGACAGGCACCTTCTTAGGGATGAGCAGTTCTTC.

V usage is TRBV6-8 and J usage is TRBJ2-5; possible D gene TRBD1, 6 bases. CDR3 length: 15 amino acids. Trimming pared 4 bases from V and 1 base from J, leaving 13 bases between. Germline CDR1 and CDR2: MNHGY and SAAAGT. The CDR3 loop is CASSSRRGGQETQYF. The CDR3 nucleotides are TGTGCCAGCAGTTCCCGCAGGGGCGGCCAAGAGACCCAGTACTTC.

CDR3 nucleotide sequence: TGCAGTGCTAGAGATGAACTAGCGGGAGCCAGGGGGGACGGCGCAGATACGCAGTATTTT. Protein product: CSARDELAGARGDGADTQYF. V usage is TRBV20-1 and J usage is TRBJ2-3; 11 bases map to TRBD2. V lost 0 bases to trimming and J lost 4 bases; unmatched junction nucleotides: 18. The CDR3 length is 20 residues. Germline CDR1 DFQATT, CDR2 SNEGSKA (reference sequence).

The sample holds many counts of this clonotype. The rearrangement joins TRBV7-2 to TRBJ1-1; 7 bases agree with TRBD1. Germline V lookup: CDR1 SGHTA, CDR2 FQGNSA. The CDR3 has 16 amino acids. Losses at the gene ends were 5 bases for V and 1 base for J; bases not matched to a gene: 10. The CDR3 here is CASSVRTGGGNTEAFF. CDR3 DNA sequence: TGTGCCAGCAGCGTGAGGACAGGCGGAGGGAACACTGAAGCTTTCTTT.

The table lists this clonotype with a few counts. J is TRBJ1-1 and V is TRBV5-5; D might be TRBD1 (6 bases). CDR3 size: 16 residues. The germline V gene has CDR1 SGHKS and CDR2 YYEKEE (reference sequence). V was pared by 0 bases and J by 1 base, with 13 bases between. CDR3 bases: TGTGCCAGCAGCTTGGAGGACAGTCAGTGGAACACTGAAGCTTTCTTT. Translated: CASSLEDSQWNTEAFF.

A few counts support this clonotype. This chain uses TRBV2 with TRBJ2-1, with D possibly matching TRBD2 (6 bases). The germline CDR1 and CDR2 sequences are SNHLY and FYNNEI. V was shortened by 6 bases and J by 15 bases, with 21 bases between the two germline ends. The CDR3 sequence is 13 residues long. CDR3 amino acids: CASRLALNRRPFF. The CDR3 nucleotides read TGTGCCAGCAGACTAGCTCTGAATCGTAGGCCGTTCTTC. Filled out from reference TRBV2 and TRBJ2-1, the complete variable domain reads EPEVTQTPSHQVTQMGQEVILRCVPISNHLYFYWYRQILGQKVEFLVSFYNNEISEKSEIFDDQFSVERPDGSNFTLKIRSTKLEDSAMYFCASRLALNRRPFFGPGTRLTVL.

This clonotype came up many times. This rearrangement joins TRBV7-9 to TRBJ1-1; 9 bases line up with TRBD1. The CDR3 sequence is 15 residues long. The germline V gene encodes CDR1 SEHNR and CDR2 FQNEAQ (reference sequence). V dropped 4 bases and J dropped 5; count of bases not matched to a gene: 8. The CDR3 region has the DNA TGTGCCAGCAGCTCCCACACAGGGGGCGGGACTGAAGCTTTCTTT. Amino acid sequence: CASSSHTGGGTEAFF.

This clonotype has just a few counts. CDR3 residues: CATRIFLLNTEAFF. For the CDR3, the DNA is TGTGCCACCAGGATATTCCTGCTGAACACTGAAGCTTTCTTT. The chain links TRBV15 to TRBJ1-1; D gene uncertain. Germline CDR1 is LNHNV and CDR2 is YYDKDF (reference sequence). The V end was cut by 6 bases, the J end by 0 bases, with 11 bases between. This CDR3 comprises 14 residues.

For the CDR3, the DNA is TGTGCCACCAGTGATGGGACCCTACCCTACGAGCAGTACTTC. Translated, it gives CATSDGTLPYEQYF. The V gene is TRBV24-1, the J gene TRBJ2-7; D may correspond to TRBD1 or TRBD2 (5 bases each). CDR1 KGHDR and CDR2 SFDVKD come from the germline V gene. This CDR3 has 14 residues. V shed 3 bases and J shed 2 bases, with 10 bases lying between them.

The rearrangement joins TRBV19 to TRBJ2-1; 9 bases are a match to TRBD2. Germline CDR1 is LNHDA and CDR2 is SQIVND (reference sequence). The CDR3 is made up of 17 amino acids. The J segment lost 3 bases and the V segment lost 4 bases, leaving 10 bases of the junction unmatched. This CDR3 reads CASSKRLAAINYNEQFF. CDR3 nucleotide sequence: TGTGCCAGTAGTAAACGACTAGCGGCCATCAACTACAATGAGCAGTTCTTC.

The rearrangement joins TRBV28 to TRBJ2-5; perhaps TRBD2 as D (6 bases). This CDR3 is built from 15 residues. Germline loops: CDR1 MDHEN, CDR2 SYDVKM. V dropped 3 bases and J dropped 2 bases, with 13 bases sitting between them. The DNA of the CDR3 is TGTGCCAGCAGTTTTTTTCGCGGGGCGCAAGAGACCCAGTACTTC. Translating it yields CASSFFRGAQETQYF. The full variable domain, in which reference TRBV28 and TRBJ2-5 provide the parts outside the CDR3, is DVKVTQSSRYLVKRTGEKVFLECVQDMDHENMFWYRQDPGLGLRLIYFSYDVKMKEKGDIPEGYSVSREKKERFSLILESASTNQTSMYLCASSFFRGAQETQYFGPGTRLLVL.

This chain uses TRBV24-1 with TRBJ2-1; D is possibly TRBD2 (6 bases). The CDR3 is made up of 17 amino acids. V was shortened by 3 bases and J by 5 bases, with 19 bases between the two germline ends. Germline CDR1 reads KGHDR; CDR2 reads SFDVKD. The CDR3 is CATSDPPSSAGNNEQFF. The CDR3 DNA is TGTGCCACCAGTGATCCCCCCTCTAGCGCGGGAAACAATGAGCAGTTCTTC.

The V call is TRBV18, the J call TRBJ2-7, with D tentatively TRBD2 (6 bases). Germline values: CDR1 KGHSH, CDR2 LQKENI. The CDR3 runs 12 residues. The V and J ends lost 2 bases and 7 bases respectively, with 9 bases between them. CDR3 sequence: CASSPGTEEQYF. In nucleotides, the CDR3 is TGTGCCAGCTCACCAGGGACTGAGGAGCAGTACTTC.

With respect to this clonotype: It may be a read error: a sequence one base away is much more abundant. The CDR3 region is CASSSINYVYTF. The CDR3 DNA follows: TGTGCCAGCAGCTCAATTAACTATGTCTACACCTTC. This chain links TRBV7-2 with TRBJ1-2; D unclear. This CDR3 has 12 amino acids. Germline CDR1 reads SGHTA; CDR2 reads FQGNSA. The full variable domain, rest sourced from reference TRBV7-2 and TRBJ1-2, is GAGVSQSPSNKVTEKGKDVELRCDPISGHTALYWYRQSLGQGLEFLIYFQGNSAPDKSGLPSDRFSAERTGGSVSTLTIQRTQQEDSAVYLCASSSINYVYTFGSGTRLTVV.

This rearrangement joins TRBV5-6 to TRBJ2-7; the match to TRBD1 covers 9 bases. CDR3 length: 12 residues. Germline CDR1 SGHDT, CDR2 YYEEEE. V shed 3 bases, J shed 12 bases, and the junction held 7 bases outside the gene matches. CDR3 bases: TGTGCCAGCAGCTACGGGACAGGGAATCGGTACTTC. As protein: CASSYGTGNRYF.

In the case of this clonotype: This may be a read error, as it is one base from a much larger clone. This chain joins TRBV28 and TRBJ2-7, with 10 bases aligning to TRBD1. The CDR3 loop spans 15 amino acids. V lost 3 bases, J lost 3 bases, and 5 bases stayed unmatched. CDR1 MDHEN and CDR2 SYDVKM come from the germline V gene. CDR3 sequence reads: CASSFSGQGNYEQYF. The DNA of the CDR3 is TGTGCCAGCAGTTTTTCGGGACAGGGGAACTACGAGCAGTACTTC.

This clonotype was seen a handful of times. This chain connects TRBV7-2 to TRBJ1-1; perhaps TRBD1 as D (6 bases). Germline CDR1 reads SGHTA; CDR2 reads FQGNSA. Trimming stripped 5 bases from V and 6 bases from J, with 13 bases between. The CDR3 has 13 amino acids. Here the CDR3 DNA reads TGTGCCAGCAGCATCGACAGGATCTCTGAAGCTTTCTTT. Protein: CASSIDRISEAFF.

This clonotype occurred a few times. V and J are TRBV28 and TRBJ2-5; D is perhaps TRBD2 (6 bases). The CDR3 is made up of 15 amino acids. The ends were cut back, 3 bases at V and 7 bases at J, with 18 bases in the middle. Germline V gives CDR1 MDHEN, CDR2 SYDVKM. The CDR3 sequence: CASSFVRAGSRTQYF. DNA for the CDR3: TGTGCCAGCAGTTTCGTCCGGGCGGGGTCTCGGACCCAGTACTTC.